This TCR beta chain emerged from a study of shared clonotypes between healthy human individuals. Study-wide results and caveats: Clonotype sharing among donors likely depends on sequencing depth.

Deep-level settings were used for running the assay. Libraries were prepared by immunoSEQ multiplex PCR; TCRdb keeps only in-frame clonotypes and omits some of them. The sample yields more than 150,000 clones, 80% to 95% seen once. This clone was detected only once. The target antigen is unknown. Healthy adults negative for HIV, lacking recent acute infections or vaccinations, served as donors. Trimming pared 8 bases from V and 3 bases from J, leaving 11 bases between. Germline CDR1 MDHEN, CDR2 SYDVKM. The CDR3 sequence is 13 residues long. The chain uses TRBV28 and TRBJ1-3, with unresolved D. Material: naive CD4+ T cells sorted from blood. Subset meaning: CD45RA+ positively selected. The source of this sequence is a woman aged 25-40 years in good health. The CDR3 DNA reads as TGTGCCAGCTCTGGAGTAGGTGGAAACACCATATATTTT. This gives the protein CASSGVGGNTIYF. The variable domain in full, completed from reference TRBV28 and TRBJ1-3, reads DVKVTQSSRYLVKRTGEKVFLECVQDMDHENMFWYRQDPGLGLRLIYFSYDVKMKEKGDIPEGYSVSREKKERFSLILESASTNQTSMYLCASSGVGGNTIYFGEGSWLTVV.